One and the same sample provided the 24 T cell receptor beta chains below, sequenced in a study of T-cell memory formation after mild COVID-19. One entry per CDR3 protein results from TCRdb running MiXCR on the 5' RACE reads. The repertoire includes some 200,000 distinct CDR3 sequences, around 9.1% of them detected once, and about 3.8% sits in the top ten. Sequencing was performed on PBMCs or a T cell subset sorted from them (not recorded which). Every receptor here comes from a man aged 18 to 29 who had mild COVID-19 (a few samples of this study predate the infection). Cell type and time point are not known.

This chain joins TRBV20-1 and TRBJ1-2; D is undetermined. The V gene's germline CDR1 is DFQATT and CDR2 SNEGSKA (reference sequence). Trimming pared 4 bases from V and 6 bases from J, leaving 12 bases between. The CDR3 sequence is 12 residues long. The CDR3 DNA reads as TGCAGTGCTATCCCAAAGAGCGATGGCTACACCTTC. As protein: CSAIPKSDGYTF.

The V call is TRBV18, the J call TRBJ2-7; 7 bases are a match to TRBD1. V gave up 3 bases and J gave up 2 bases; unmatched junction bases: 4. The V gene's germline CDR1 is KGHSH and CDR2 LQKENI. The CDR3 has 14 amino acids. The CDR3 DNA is TGTGCCAGCTCACCGCTGCAGGGGGCCTACGAGCAGTACTTC. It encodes CASSPLQGAYEQYF.

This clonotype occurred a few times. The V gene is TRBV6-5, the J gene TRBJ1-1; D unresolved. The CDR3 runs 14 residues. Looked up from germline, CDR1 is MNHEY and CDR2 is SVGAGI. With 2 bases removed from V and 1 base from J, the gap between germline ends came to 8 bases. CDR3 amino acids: CASSYMGPNTEAFF. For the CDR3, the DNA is TGTGCCAGCAGTTACATGGGCCCGAACACTGAAGCTTTCTTT.

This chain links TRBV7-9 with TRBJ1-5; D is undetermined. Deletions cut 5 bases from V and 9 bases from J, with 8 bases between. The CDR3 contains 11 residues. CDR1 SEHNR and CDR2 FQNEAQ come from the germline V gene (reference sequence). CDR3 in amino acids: CASSVGGPQHF. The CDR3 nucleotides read TGTGCCAGCAGCGTGGGAGGGCCCCAGCATTTT.

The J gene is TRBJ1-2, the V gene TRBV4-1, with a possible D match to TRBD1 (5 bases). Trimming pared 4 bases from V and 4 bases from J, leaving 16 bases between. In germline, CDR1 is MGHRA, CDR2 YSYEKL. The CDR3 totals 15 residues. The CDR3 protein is CASSLQWTSPYGYTF. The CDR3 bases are TGCGCCAGCAGCCTTCAGTGGACATCGCCCTATGGCTACACCTTC.

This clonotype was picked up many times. The CDR3 reads CSASLAGAPYNEQFF. The CDR3 DNA reads TGCAGTGCTAGCTTGGCGGGGGCTCCGTACAATGAGCAGTTCTTC. The V and J genes are TRBV20-1 and TRBJ2-1; a weak D match, TRBD2 (7 bases). Germline V gene sequence: CDR1 DFQATT, CDR2 SNEGSKA (reference sequence). The CDR3 covers 15 residues. V lost 3 bases to trimming and J lost 4 bases, with 16 bases between them.

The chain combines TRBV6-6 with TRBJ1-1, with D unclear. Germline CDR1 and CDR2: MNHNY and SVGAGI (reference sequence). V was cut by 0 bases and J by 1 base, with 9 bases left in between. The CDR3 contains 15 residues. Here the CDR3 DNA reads TGTGCCAGCAGTTACTCGGGCTCATCGAACACTGAAGCTTTCTTT. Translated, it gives CASSYSGSSNTEAFF.

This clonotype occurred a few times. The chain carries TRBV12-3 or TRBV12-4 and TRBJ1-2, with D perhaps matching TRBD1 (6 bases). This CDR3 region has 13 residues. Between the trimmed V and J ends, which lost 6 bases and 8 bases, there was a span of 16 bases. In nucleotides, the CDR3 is TGTGCCAGCAGCCCCCTTGGGGGGCACGGCTACACCTTC. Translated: CASSPLGGHGYTF.

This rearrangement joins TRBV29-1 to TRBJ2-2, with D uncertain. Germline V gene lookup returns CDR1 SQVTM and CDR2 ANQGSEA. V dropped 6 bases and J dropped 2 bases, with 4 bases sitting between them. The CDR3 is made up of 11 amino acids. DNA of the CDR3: TGCAGCGTAAGAAACACCGGGGAGCTGTTTTTT. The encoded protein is CSVRNTGELFF.

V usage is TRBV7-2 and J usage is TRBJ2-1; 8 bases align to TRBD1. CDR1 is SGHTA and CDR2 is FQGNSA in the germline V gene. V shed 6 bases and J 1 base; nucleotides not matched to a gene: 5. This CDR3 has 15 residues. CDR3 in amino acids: CASSWTGLSYNEQFF. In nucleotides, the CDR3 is TGTGCCAGCAGTTGGACAGGGCTGTCCTACAATGAGCAGTTCTTC.

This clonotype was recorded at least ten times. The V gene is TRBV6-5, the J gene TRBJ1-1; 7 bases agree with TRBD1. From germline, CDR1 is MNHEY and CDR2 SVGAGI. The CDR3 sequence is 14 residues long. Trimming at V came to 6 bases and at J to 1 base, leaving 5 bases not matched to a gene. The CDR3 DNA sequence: TGTGCCAGCAGGACAGGGACAGCGAACACTGAAGCTTTCTTT. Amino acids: CASRTGTANTEAFF.

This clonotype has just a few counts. For the CDR3, the DNA is TGCGCCAGCAGCCAAGACTTCCTCAATTCAGGGTTTGGGGGCTACACCTTC. It yields the protein CASSQDFLNSGFGGYTF. The V call is TRBV4-3, the J call TRBJ1-2, with a possible D match to TRBD1 (5 bases). CDR1 LGHNA and CDR2 YSLEER come from the germline V gene. The CDR3 spans 17 residues. V was cut by 0 bases and J by 8 bases, with 22 bases left in between.

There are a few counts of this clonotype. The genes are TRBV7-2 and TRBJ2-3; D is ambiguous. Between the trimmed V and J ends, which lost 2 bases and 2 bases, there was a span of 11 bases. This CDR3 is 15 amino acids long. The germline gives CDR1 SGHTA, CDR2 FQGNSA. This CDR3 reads CASSLQTTTTDTQYF. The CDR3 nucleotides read TGTGCCAGCAGCTTACAGACAACCACCACAGATACGCAGTATTTT.

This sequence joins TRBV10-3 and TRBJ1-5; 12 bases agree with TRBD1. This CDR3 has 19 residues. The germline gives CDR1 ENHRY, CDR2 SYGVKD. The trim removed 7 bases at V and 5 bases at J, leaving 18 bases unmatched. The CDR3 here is CAIIGSRKWDRGPYQPQHF. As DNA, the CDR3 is TGTGCCATCATTGGCTCTAGAAAGTGGGACAGGGGGCCGTATCAGCCCCAGCATTTT.

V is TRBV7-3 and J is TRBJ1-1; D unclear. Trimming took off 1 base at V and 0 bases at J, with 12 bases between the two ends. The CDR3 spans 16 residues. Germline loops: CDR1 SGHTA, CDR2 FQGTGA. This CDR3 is CASSLNSAGMNTEAFF. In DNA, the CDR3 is TGTGCCAGCAGCTTAAATTCGGCAGGCATGAACACTGAAGCTTTCTTT.

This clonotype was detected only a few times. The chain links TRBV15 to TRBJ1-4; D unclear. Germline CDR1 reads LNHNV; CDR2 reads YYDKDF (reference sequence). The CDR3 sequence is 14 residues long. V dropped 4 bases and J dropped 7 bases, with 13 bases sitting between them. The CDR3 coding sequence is TGTGCCACCAGCACAGCTTTCTGGGGTGAAAAACTGTTTTTT. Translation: CATSTAFWGEKLFF.

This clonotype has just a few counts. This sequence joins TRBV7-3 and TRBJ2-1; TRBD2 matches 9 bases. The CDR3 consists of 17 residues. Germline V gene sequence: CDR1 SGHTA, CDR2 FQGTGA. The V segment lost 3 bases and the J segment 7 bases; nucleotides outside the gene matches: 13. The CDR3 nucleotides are TGTGCCAGCAGCTTGCGGCGGGGGGGCCCGTTGGGGAATGAGCAGTTCTTC. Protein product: CASSLRRGGPLGNEQFF.

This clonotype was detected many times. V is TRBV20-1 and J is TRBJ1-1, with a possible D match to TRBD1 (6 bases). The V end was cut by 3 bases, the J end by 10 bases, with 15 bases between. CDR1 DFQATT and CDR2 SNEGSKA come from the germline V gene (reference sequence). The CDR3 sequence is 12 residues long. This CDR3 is CSASLPGQSAFF. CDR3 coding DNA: TGCAGTGCTAGCCTCCCGGGACAATCAGCTTTCTTT.

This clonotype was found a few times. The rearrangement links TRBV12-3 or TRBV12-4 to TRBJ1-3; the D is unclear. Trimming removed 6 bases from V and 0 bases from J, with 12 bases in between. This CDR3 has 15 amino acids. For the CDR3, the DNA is TGTGCCAGCAGCCCTGACAAAGCCTCTGGAAACACCATATATTTT. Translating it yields CASSPDKASGNTIYF.

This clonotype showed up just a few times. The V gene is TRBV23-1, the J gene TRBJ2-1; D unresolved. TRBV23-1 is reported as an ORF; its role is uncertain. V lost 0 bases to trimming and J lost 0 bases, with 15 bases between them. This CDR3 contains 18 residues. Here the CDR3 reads CASSQSPGYYSSYNEQFF. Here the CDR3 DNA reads TGCGCCAGCAGTCAATCCCCCGGTTACTATAGCTCCTACAATGAGCAGTTCTTC.

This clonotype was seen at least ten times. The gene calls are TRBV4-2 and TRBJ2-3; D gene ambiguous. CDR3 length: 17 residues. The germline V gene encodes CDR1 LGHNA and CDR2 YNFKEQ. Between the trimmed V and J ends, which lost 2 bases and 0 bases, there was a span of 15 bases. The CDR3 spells CASSQYPYRLSTDTQYF. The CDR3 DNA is TGTGCCAGCAGCCAATACCCCTACAGACTCAGCACAGATACGCAGTATTTT.

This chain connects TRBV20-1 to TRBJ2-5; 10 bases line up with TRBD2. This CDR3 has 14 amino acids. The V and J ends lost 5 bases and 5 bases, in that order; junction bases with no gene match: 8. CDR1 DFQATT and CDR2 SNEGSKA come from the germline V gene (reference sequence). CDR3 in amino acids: CSALSGGAGETQYF. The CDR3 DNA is TGCAGTGCTTTAAGCGGGGGGGCCGGTGAGACCCAGTACTTC.

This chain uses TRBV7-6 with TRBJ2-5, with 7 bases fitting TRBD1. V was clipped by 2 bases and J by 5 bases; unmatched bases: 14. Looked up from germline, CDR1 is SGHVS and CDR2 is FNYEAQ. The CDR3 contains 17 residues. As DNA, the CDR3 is TGTGCCAGCAGCTTAAGGGACAGTGTCCCAACAAGGGAGACCCAGTACTTC. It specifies CASSLRDSVPTRETQYF.

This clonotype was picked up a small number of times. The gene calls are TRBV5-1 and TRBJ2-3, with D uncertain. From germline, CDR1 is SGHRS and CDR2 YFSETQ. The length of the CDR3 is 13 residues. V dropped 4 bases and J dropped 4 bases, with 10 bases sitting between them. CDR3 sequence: CASSREGSDTQYF. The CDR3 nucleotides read TGCGCCAGCAGCCGAGAAGGATCAGATACGCAGTATTTT.